This T cell receptor beta chain stems from a study of blood T cell repertoires in COVID-19. Study-wide background: Samples of COVID-19 (acute and convalescent) were obtained from the United States, Italy and Spain. PBMCs, B-cell-depleted T cells, or T cells were the source of the cDNA or gDNA that made up the material.

Trimming shortened V by 4 bases and J by 5 bases, and 11 bases separated the two germline ends. This CDR3 has 13 residues. The germline V gene encodes CDR1 SGHTA and CDR2 FQGNSA. The authors' processing: Using reference gene primer amplification, nucleated cell counts were estimated. The data were produced by immunoSEQ multiplex PCR, yet TCRdb's version contains in-frame clones alone and is incomplete. The DNA gave D and trimming, while V, J and clone size come from that table. This sample carries over 80,000 clones, more than 75% of them seen once, and the ten largest clones take nearly 20%. This receptor was obtained from a human donor in a cohort sampled during active COVID-19. The gene calls are TRBV7-2 and TRBJ2-5; D may be TRBD2 (6 bases). Sample: peripheral blood. The CDR3, as DNA: TGTGCCAGCAGCTCGAAGGGGAGGGAGACCCAGTACTTC. It is translated as CASSSKGRETQYF. The full variable domain, completed using reference TRBV7-2 and TRBJ2-5, is GAGVSQSPSNKVTEKGKDVELRCDPISGHTALYWYRQSLGQGLEFLIYFQGNSAPDKSGLPSDRFSAERTGGSVSTLTIQRTQQEDSAVYLCASSSKGRETQYFGPGTRLLVL.